What follows describes a single TCR beta chain. This clonotype was seen only a few times. Its antigen remains undetermined. Base quality data are lacking; no much larger clone is found one base away. The source of the sample is a study of glioma-infiltrating T cells (dated by TCRdb to the mid-2010s). Regarding the research as a whole: Sequencing of TCR alpha- and beta-chain repertoires was performed on glioma tissue, on non-neoplastic brain tissue, and on matched peripheral blood mononuclear cells. The paired cohort was made up of three low-grade glioma patients, several primary glioblastoma patients and three non-glioma patients who contributed non-neoplastic brain tissue. To measure how far tissue and blood T-cell populations diverged, each tissue-infiltrating repertoire was compared against the peripheral blood repertoire of the same patient. Overall study outcomes, separate from this receptor: Very few CDR3 sequences were shared between tissue and blood, attributed to high CDR3 diversity and limited sampling. In non-neoplastic patients, VJ-independent divergence between tissue and blood fell below expectation, whereas in all gliomas, and especially in low-grade gliomas, the divergence rose above expectation. Group comparisons were based on small numbers of patients: three non-neoplastic, three low-grade glioma and 7 to 9 glioblastoma patients.

The iRepertoire nested amplicon-rescue multiplex PCR (arm-PCR) platform was used to amplify TCR alpha and beta CDR3 regions from RNA. One-step reverse transcription and amplification used about 95-450 ng of tissue mRNA or PBMC total RNA as input. Following bead purification, Illumina adapters were added by a secondary multiplex PCR, and the libraries were gel-purified between 200 and 400 bp. Demultiplexing relied on internal 6-nucleotide barcodes carried by the libraries. Sequencing of libraries was performed on an Illumina MiSeq with 2x220 or 2x250 nucleotide paired-end reads. On the authors' methods: Paired reads were merged with FLASH 1.2.11 and aligned to the GRCh37 human genome with BWA-MEM before extracting TRA and TRB reads. An IMGT-derived reference of cassette sequences and CDR3 motifs, with pseudogenes included, was used for V and J assignment. Three-frame translation of reads was performed, and productive CDR3s were defined as those with a C...FGXG motif and no stop codons. A clonotype was defined as a unique combination of a V-J cassette pair and a CDR3 amino acid sequence. Filtering of reads was based on Hamming distance, with the threshold set by the sequence error rate of each sample in mapped regions. Through fastp at Q25 and MiXCR, TCRdb rebuilt clones from the public reads, retaining in-frame beta chains. Identical CDR3 protein sequences are pooled into one entry, listed with their most common genes and DNA. The V and J calls here are based on TCRdb, not the publication. Within this sample are some 100,000 distinct CDR3 sequences, with less than 30% of them counted one time only. Approximately 35% of the sample comes from the top ten.

The CDR3 contains 14 residues, cysteine and phenylalanine counted. Only CDR3 DNA is held: 42 bases, read in frame from base 1. Trimming takes 0 bases from V and 5 bases from J, and the germline ends sit 11 bases apart. The germline V gene provides CDR1 LGHNA and CDR2 YSLEER. The TCR comes from a human donor with low-grade glioma or glioblastoma, undergoing nonglioma brain surgery, or in good health (not recorded which). The V gene is TRBV4-3 and the J gene is TRBJ2-7, with no D gene named confidently. The sequenced material came from glioma tissue, nonneoplastic brain tissue, or PBMCs (not recorded which). The CDR3: CASSQESVGHEQYF. The bases are TGCGCCAGCAGCCAAGAGAGCGTCGGCCACGAGCAGTACTTC.